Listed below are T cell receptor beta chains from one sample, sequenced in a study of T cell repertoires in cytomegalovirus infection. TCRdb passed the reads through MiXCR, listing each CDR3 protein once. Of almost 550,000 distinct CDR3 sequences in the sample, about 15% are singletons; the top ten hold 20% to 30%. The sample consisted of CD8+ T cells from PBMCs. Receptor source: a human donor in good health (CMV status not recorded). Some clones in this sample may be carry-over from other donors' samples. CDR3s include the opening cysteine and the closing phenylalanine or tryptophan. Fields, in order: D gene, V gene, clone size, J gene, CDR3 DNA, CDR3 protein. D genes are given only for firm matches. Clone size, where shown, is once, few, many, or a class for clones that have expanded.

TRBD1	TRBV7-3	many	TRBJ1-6	TGTGCCAGCAGCGCGGGACAGAGTTGGGGTTCACCCCTCCACTTT	CASSAGQSWGSPLHF
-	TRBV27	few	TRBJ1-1	TGTGCCAGCAGCTACGGGACACGAGACATGAACACTGAAGCTTTCTTT	CASSYGTRDMNTEAFF
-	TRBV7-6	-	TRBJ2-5	TGTGCCAGCAGCCCCCGGAGTCGAGAGACCCAGTACTTC	CASSPRSRETQYF
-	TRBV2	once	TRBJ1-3	TGTGCCAGCAGCCCGCTCGGACAGCCCTCTGGAAACACCATATATTTT	CASSPLGQPSGNTIYF
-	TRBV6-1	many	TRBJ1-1	TGTGCCAGCAGTCTACATAGAGGCACTGAAGCTTTCTTT	CASSLHRGTEAFF
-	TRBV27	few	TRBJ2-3	TGTGCCAGCAGTCCCCTTTTCCGAGGGCCTAGCACAGATACGCAGTATTTT	CASSPLFRGPSTDTQYF
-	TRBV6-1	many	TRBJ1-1	TGTGCCAGCAGTTGGACGGGGGTCACTGAAGCTTTCTTT	CASSWTGVTEAFF
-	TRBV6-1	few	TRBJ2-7	TGTGCCAGCAGTGAAACTACCTACTACGAGCAGTACTTC	CASSETTYYEQYF
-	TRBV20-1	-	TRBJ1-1	TGCAGTGCTAGAGCCCTGACAGGAACCTTGGAAGCTTTCTTT	CSARALTGTLEAFF
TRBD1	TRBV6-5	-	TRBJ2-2	TGTGCCAGCACCGACAGGGAGAACACCGGGGTGCTGTTTTTT	CASTDRENTGVLFF
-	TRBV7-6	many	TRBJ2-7	TGTGCCAGCAGCTTAGCGCCCGGGAACGAGCAGTACTTC	CASSLAPGNEQYF
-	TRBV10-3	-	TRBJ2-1	TGTGCCATCGGAACAGGGACCTTGGGTGAGCAGTTCTTC	CAIGTGTLGEQFF
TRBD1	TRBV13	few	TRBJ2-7	TGTGCCAGCACCGTAGGACAGGGAAACGAGCAGTACTTC	CASTVGQGNEQYF
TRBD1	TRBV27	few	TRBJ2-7	TGTGCCAGCAGTTTGTCGGGACAGGGGAGTCGGCAGTACTTC	CASSLSGQGSRQYF
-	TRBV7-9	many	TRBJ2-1	TGTGCCAGCAGCCCCCCCCGGTGGCAGGGGCGTAACAATGAGCAGTTCTTC	CASSPPRWQGRNNEQFF
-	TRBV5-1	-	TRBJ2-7	TGCGCCAGCAGCCTCGCCAGGACGCCGCGGCGCGACGAGCAGTACTTC	CASSLARTPRRDEQYF
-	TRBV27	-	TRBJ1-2	TGTGCCAGCAGTTTATCGTCAGGGGTCTATGGCTACACCTTC	CASSLSSGVYGYTF
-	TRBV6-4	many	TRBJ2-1	TGTGCCAGCAGTGACAGCTCCTACAATGAGCAGTTCTTC	CASSDSSYNEQFF
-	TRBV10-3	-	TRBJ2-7	TGTGCCATCACCCGTTACGAGCAGTACTTC	CAITRYEQYF
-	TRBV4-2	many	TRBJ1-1	TGTGCCAGCAGCCAAGTTTCAGGTGGCACTGAAGCTTTCTTT	CASSQVSGGTEAFF